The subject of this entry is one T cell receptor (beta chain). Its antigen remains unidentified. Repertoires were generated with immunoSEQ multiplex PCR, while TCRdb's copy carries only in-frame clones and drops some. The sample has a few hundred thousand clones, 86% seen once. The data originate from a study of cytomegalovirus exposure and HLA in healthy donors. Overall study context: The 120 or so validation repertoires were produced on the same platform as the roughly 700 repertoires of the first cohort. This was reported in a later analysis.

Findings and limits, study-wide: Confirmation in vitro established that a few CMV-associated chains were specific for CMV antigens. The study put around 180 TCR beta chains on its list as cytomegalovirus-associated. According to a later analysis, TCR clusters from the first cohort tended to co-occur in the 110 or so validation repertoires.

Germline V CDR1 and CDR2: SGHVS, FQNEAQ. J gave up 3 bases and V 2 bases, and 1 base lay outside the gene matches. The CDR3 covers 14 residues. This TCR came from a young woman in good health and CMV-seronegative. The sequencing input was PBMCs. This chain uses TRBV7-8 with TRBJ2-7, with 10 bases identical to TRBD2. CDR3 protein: CASSLRTSGYEQYF. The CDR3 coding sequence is TGTGCCAGCAGCTTAAGGACTAGCGGCTACGAGCAGTACTTC.